This T cell receptor beta chain stems from a study of T-cell reconstitution after alpha-beta-depleted transplantation in children. Construction of the TCRbeta library involved unique molecular identifiers. Using its own MiXCR run on the PCR reads, TCRdb lists one record per CDR3 protein. In the table there are some 310,000 distinct CDR3 sequences, roughly 25% of which are singletons. The CDR3 extends over 14 amino acids. Deletions cut 6 bases from V and 1 base from J, with 12 bases between. This clonotype was found a few times. Its cognate antigen is unknown. Study-level results: Recipient T cells and thymic progenitors that survived were the source of the high TCRbeta diversity seen at day 60 in some patients. Newly generated T cells supplied most T-cell counts and diversity one year post-transplant.

This TCR came from a male patient younger than 18 who had a stem cell transplant for acute lymphoblastic leukemia, so the T cells may come from the graft donor. Sequencing used PBMCs, mostly from graft donor cells, obtained 180 days after TCRalphabeta/CD19-depleted stem cell transplant. The V gene is TRBV12-3 or TRBV12-4, the J gene TRBJ2-5; D uncertain. The DNA for the CDR3 is TGTGCCAGCAGGGCGGACCTGTTCCAAGAGACCCAGTACTTC. Translating gives CASRADLFQETQYF.